The 32 T cell receptor beta chains reported below all come from one sample, sequenced in a study of cytomegalovirus exposure and HLA in healthy donors. The repertoire was sequenced with immunoSEQ multiplex PCR; TCRdb's copy has only in-frame clones and lacks some. The top ten clones hold more than 0.85% of a sample with about 58,000 clones, about 88% of them seen once. Sequencing was carried out using PBMCs. The receptors originated from a man aged 18 to 30 in good health and CMV-seronegative.

The chain has TRBV28 and TRBJ1-5, with unresolved D. Per germline, CDR1 MDHEN and CDR2 SYDVKM. V was cut by 2 bases and J by 6 bases, with 5 bases left in between. This CDR3 region has 12 residues. CDR3 protein: CASSLEVQPQHF. The CDR3 DNA sequence: TGTGCCAGCAGTTTAGAGGTTCAGCCCCAGCATTTT.

The chain has TRBV25-1 and TRBJ2-7, with D perhaps matching TRBD2 (6 bases). The germline CDR1 and CDR2 sequences are MGHDK and SYGVNS. The CDR3 spans 13 residues. Trimming took 6 bases from V and 2 from J, leaving 11 bases between them. CDR3 DNA: TGTGCCAGCAGCGCGACTAGTACCTACGAGCAGTACTTC. This gives the protein CASSATSTYEQYF.

This chain connects TRBV4-1 to TRBJ2-3; 7 bases map to TRBD2. This CDR3 is built from 18 residues. Trimming took 1 base from V and 2 from J; bases not matched to a gene: 12. Germline assignment: CDR1 MGHRA and CDR2 YSYEKL. This CDR3 is CASSQGGLTLATTDTQYF. CDR3 DNA sequence: TGCGCCAGCAGCCAAGGGGGACTGACACTAGCGACCACAGATACGCAGTATTTT.

This chain uses TRBV4-2 with TRBJ1-2, with a weak D call TRBD1 (6 bases). From germline, CDR1 is LGHNA and CDR2 YNFKEQ. This CDR3 spans 16 amino acids. V was pared by 0 bases and J by 4 bases, with 15 bases between. CDR3 DNA sequence: TGTGCCAGCAGCCAAGAAGGGATGGGGGCACGCTATGGCTACACCTTC. Protein product: CASSQEGMGARYGYTF.

The rearrangement joins TRBV30 to TRBJ2-7, with TRBD2 identical over 10 bases. This CDR3 has 15 amino acids. Per the germline V gene, CDR1 is GTSNPN and CDR2 is SVGIG (reference sequence). Trimming took 4 bases from V and 7 from J; bases not matched to a gene: 13. CDR3 sequence: CAWMGPLAGVGEQYF. The CDR3 DNA is TGTGCCTGGATGGGGCCTCTAGCGGGAGTAGGAGAGCAGTACTTC. The variable domain in full, completed from reference TRBV30 and TRBJ2-7, reads SQTIHQWPATLVQPVGSPLSLECTVEGTSNPNLYWYRQAAGRGLQLLFYSVGIGQISSEVPQNLSASRPQDRQFILSSKKLLLSDSGFYLCAWMGPLAGVGEQYFGPGTRLTVT.

Written as DNA, the CDR3 is TGTGCCAGCAGTTTAATCCGACTAGCGGGACCGGATACGCAGTATTTT. The encoded protein is CASSLIRLAGPDTQYF. The chain couples TRBV28 to TRBJ2-3, with 11 bases matching TRBD2. The V gene's germline CDR1 is MDHEN and CDR2 SYDVKM. The CDR3 is 16 amino acids. Germline trimming cut 2 bases from V and 6 bases from J; bases unmatched to any gene: 7.

The chain couples TRBV10-3 to TRBJ2-3, with TRBD2 matching 9 bases. J was trimmed by 6 bases and V by 0 bases; bases with no gene match: 4. CDR3 length equals 15 residues. CDR1 and CDR2 from the germline V gene are ENHRY and SYGVKD. In nucleotides, the CDR3 is TGTGCCATCAGTGAGTCGCTAGCGGGACTCGATACGCAGTATTTT. Its protein product is CAISESLAGLDTQYF.

This chain joins TRBV5-8 and TRBJ2-1; 10 nucleotides match TRBD2. V was clipped by 7 bases and J by 8 bases; unmatched bases: 9. CDR1 is SGHTS and CDR2 is YDEGEE in the germline V gene. This CDR3 spans 14 amino acids. The CDR3 protein is CASYLAGEGHEQFF. In DNA form, the CDR3 reads TGTGCCAGCTATCTAGCGGGAGAGGGCCATGAGCAGTTCTTC.

The genes are TRBV7-9 and TRBJ1-4; D ambiguous. The germline V and J ends were trimmed by 5 bases and 8 bases, with 18 bases remaining between them. Germline V lookup: CDR1 SEHNR, CDR2 FQNEAQ (reference sequence). This CDR3 is built from 15 residues. The DNA of the CDR3 is TGTGCCAGCAGCCCACCGGAGGGAGTGAGAGAAAAACTGTTTTTT. This sequence encodes CASSPPEGVREKLFF.

To note about this clone: A junction boundary mismatches the germline segment, possibly from a read error. The CDR3 sequence is CASSLSLMESSTGELFF. In nucleotides, the CDR3 is TGTGCTAGCAGCTTATCGCTGATGGAGTCCAGCACCGGGGAGCTGTTTTTT. The genes are TRBV7-7 and TRBJ2-2; D ambiguous. Germline lookup yields CDR1 SSHAT and CDR2 FNYEAQ (reference sequence). The CDR3 totals 17 residues.

V and J are TRBV7-2 and TRBJ2-3, with 9 bases identical to TRBD1. Germline values: CDR1 SGHTA, CDR2 FQGNSA. Losses at the gene ends were 5 bases for V and 2 bases for J; bases not matched to a gene: 17. The CDR3 totals 19 residues. The CDR3 protein is CASSARDRASRGVTDTQYF. CDR3 nucleotides: TGTGCCAGCAGCGCCCGGGACAGGGCTTCTAGAGGGGTCACAGATACGCAGTATTTT.

In its sample, this clone was seen once. This chain joins TRBV7-2 and TRBJ2-3; 12 bases line up with TRBD2. Germline assignment: CDR1 SGHTA and CDR2 FQGNSA. The CDR3 contains 15 residues. Losses at the gene ends were 4 bases for V and 5 bases for J; bases not matched to a gene: 4. The CDR3 sequence: CASSSSGRGRDTQYF. In DNA, the CDR3 is TGTGCCAGCAGCTCTAGCGGGAGGGGGAGAGATACGCAGTATTTT.

The CDR3 region is CASSIGFDREVAKNIQYF. The CDR3 DNA reads as TGTGCCAGTAGTATCGGGTTCGACAGGGAGGTAGCCAAAAACATTCAGTACTTC. The gene calls are TRBV19 and TRBJ2-4; D perhaps matches TRBD1 (7 bases). The CDR3 spans 18 residues. Germline CDR1 is LNHDA and CDR2 is SQIVND (reference sequence). V lost 3 bases, J lost 0 bases, and 18 bases lay in between.

The chain couples TRBV30 to TRBJ1-5; 8 bases match TRBD1. The V gene end was trimmed by 3 bases and the J gene end by 5 bases; junction bases not matched to a gene: 9. CDR3 size: 15 residues. Germline V gene data show CDR1 as GTSNPN and CDR2 as SVGIG (reference sequence). CDR3 residues: CAWRALGQADQPQHF. DNA for the CDR3: TGTGCCTGGAGGGCCCTGGGACAGGCTGATCAGCCCCAGCATTTT.

The chain employs TRBV7-2 and TRBJ2-2; 9 bases match TRBD2. The CDR3 is made up of 17 amino acids. J was trimmed by 2 bases and V by 5 bases; bases with no gene match: 9. Germline V gives CDR1 SGHTA, CDR2 FQGNSA. Written as DNA, the CDR3 is TGTGCCAGCAGCCCCCCCGGCGGGAGGGGTAACACCGGGGAGCTGTTTTTT. Translation gives CASSPPGGRGNTGELFF.

The chain joins TRBV15 to TRBJ2-3, with TRBD1 matching over 10 bases. The CDR3 covers 16 residues. J lost 4 bases, V lost 2 bases, and 6 bases had no gene match. Germline V gives CDR1 LNHNV, CDR2 YYDKDF (reference sequence). The CDR3 spells CATSRRSGTGADTQYF. CDR3 nucleotide sequence: TGTGCCACCAGCAGACGATCCGGGACAGGGGCAGATACGCAGTATTTT.

The V and J genes are TRBV6-1 and TRBJ1-4; D is perhaps TRBD1 (6 bases). The germline CDR1 and CDR2 sequences are MNHNS and SASEGT. The CDR3 is made up of 16 amino acids. The ends were cut back, 1 base at V and 8 bases at J, with 17 bases in the middle. CDR3 nucleotides: TGTGCCAGCAGTGAAGATCTCGGGGGGCTCGGGGAAAAACTGTTTTTT. Residues: CASSEDLGGLGEKLFF.

The V and J genes are TRBV5-1 and TRBJ2-7; 9 bases are a match to TRBD1. The ends lost 2 bases at V and 3 bases at J; junction bases unmatched: 9. This CDR3 has 16 residues. Germline V CDR1 and CDR2: SGHRS, YFSETQ. CDR3 amino acids: CASSLTSGTGLYEQYF. Here the CDR3 DNA reads TGCGCCAGCAGCTTAACATCCGGGACAGGGCTCTACGAGCAGTACTTC.

The chain carries TRBV15 and TRBJ2-7, with D unresolved. Germline CDR1 LNHNV, CDR2 YYDKDF (reference sequence). CDR3 size: 11 residues. V dropped 2 bases and J dropped 6 bases, with 5 bases sitting between them. The CDR3 sequence: CATSRPVEQYF. In DNA, the CDR3 is TGTGCCACCAGCAGACCTGTCGAGCAGTACTTC.

This clone showed up just once. This chain links TRBV19 with TRBJ1-1; D remains ambiguous. The CDR3 is 14 amino acids. Germline assignment: CDR1 LNHDA and CDR2 SQIVND (reference sequence). V shed 3 bases and J shed 2 bases, with 10 bases lying between them. In nucleotides, the CDR3 is TGTGCCAGTAGTATGAGGGCGGGAAACACTGAAGCTTTCTTT. Translating it yields CASSMRAGNTEAFF.

The V call is TRBV12-5, the J call TRBJ2-5; D is possibly TRBD2 (6 bases). Trimming removed 3 bases at V and 1 base at J, with 15 bases between. Germline CDR1 reads LGHNT; CDR2 reads FRNRAP. The CDR3 runs to 16 residues. This CDR3 is CASGFVVRDSQETQYF. For the CDR3, the DNA is TGTGCTAGTGGTTTCGTAGTCCGGGACTCCCAAGAGACCCAGTACTTC.

This chain uses TRBV11-2 with TRBJ2-4, with 10 bases fitting TRBD2. The germline gives CDR1 SGHAT, CDR2 FQNNGV. Trimming removed 7 bases from V and 0 bases from J; junction bases left unmatched: 9. The length of the CDR3 is 17 residues. In DNA, the CDR3 is TGTGCCAGCAAGGAACTAGCGGGGCGGCTAGCCAAAAACATTCAGTACTTC. Translating gives CASKELAGRLAKNIQYF.

The chain joins TRBV4-1 to TRBJ2-4; possible D gene TRBD1, 6 bases. CDR1 is MGHRA and CDR2 is YSYEKL in the germline V gene. This CDR3 is 13 amino acids long. V gave up 2 bases and J gave up 6 bases, with 8 bases separating them. Here the CDR3 reads CASSQQGSNIQYF. The CDR3 nucleotides read TGCGCCAGCAGCCAACAGGGGTCAAACATTCAGTACTTC.

This chain connects TRBV2 to TRBJ1-4, with D uncertain. This CDR3 region has 15 residues. With 1 base removed from V and 4 bases from J, the gap between germline ends came to 10 bases. The germline CDR1 and CDR2 sequences are SNHLY and FYNNEI. CDR3 nucleotide sequence: TGTGCCAGCAGTGAAGAAACGAGTAGTAATGAAAAACTGTTTTTT. This gives the protein CASSEETSSNEKLFF.

In DNA, the CDR3 is TGTGCCAGGACTGGCGGGCTAGCGGGGTTTCAGGCCCAGTACTTC. Residues: CARTGGLAGFQAQYF. This chain uses TRBV6-5 with TRBJ2-5, with 9 positions matching TRBD2. Losses at the gene ends were 9 bases for V and 9 bases for J; bases not matched to a gene: 17. CDR1 is MNHEY and CDR2 is SVGAGI in the germline V gene. The CDR3 loop spans 15 amino acids.

The V gene is TRBV6-1, the J gene TRBJ1-1; D remains unclear. CDR3 size: 11 residues. Trimming took 5 bases from V and 7 from J, leaving 8 bases between them. Germline CDR1 is MNHNS and CDR2 is SASEGT. The CDR3 DNA follows: TGTGCCAGCAGTTTCCTTAATGAAGCTTTCTTT. Protein product: CASSFLNEAFF.

This rearrangement joins TRBV9 to TRBJ2-4; 10 bases are a match to TRBD1. The CDR3 extends over 17 amino acids. Unmatched junction bases numbered 6, after V lost 3 bases and J lost 0 bases. Germline CDR1 SGDLS, CDR2 YYNGEE. The CDR3 loop is CASSEGQGTLAKNIQYF. CDR3 DNA sequence: TGTGCCAGCAGCGAGGGACAGGGGACTTTAGCCAAAAACATTCAGTACTTC. Using reference TRBV9 and TRBJ2-4 for the parts outside the CDR3, the full variable domain is DSGVTQTPKHLITATGQRVTLRCSPRSGDLSVYWYQQSLDQGLQFLIQYYNGEERAKGNILERFSAQQFPDLHSELNLSSLELGDSALYFCASSEGQGTLAKNIQYFGAGTRLSVL.

The rearrangement links TRBV20-1 to TRBJ1-1; TRBD1 is a possible D gene (6 bases). The CDR3 runs 10 residues. Trimming took 6 bases from V and 6 from J, leaving 8 bases between them. Germline CDR1 DFQATT, CDR2 SNEGSKA (reference sequence). CDR3 sequence (DNA): TGCAGTGCCAGACAGGCTGAAGCTTTCTTT. Translation gives CSARQAEAFF.

The genes are TRBV5-1 and TRBJ1-2; 7 nucleotides match TRBD1. The germline V gene has CDR1 SGHRS and CDR2 YFSETQ. The V and J ends lost 4 bases and 9 bases, in that order; junction bases with no gene match: 6. The CDR3 extends over 12 amino acids. CDR3 sequence: CASSPTGMSYTF. Written as DNA, the CDR3 is TGCGCCAGCAGCCCGACAGGGATGAGCTACACCTTC. Full variable domain (rest looked up from reference TRBV5-1 and TRBJ1-2): KAGVTQTPRYLIKTRGQQVTLSCSPISGHRSVSWYQQTPGQGLQFLFEYFSETQRNKGNFPGRFSGRQFSNSRSEMNVSTLELGDSALYLCASSPTGMSYTFGSGTRLTVV.

This chain joins TRBV5-4 and TRBJ2-3; 7 bases line up with TRBD2. This CDR3 has 16 residues. V shed 3 bases, J shed 4 bases, and the junction held 11 bases outside the gene matches. Germline lookup yields CDR1 SGHNT and CDR2 YYREEE (reference sequence). CDR3 protein: CASSSPGRLAPDTQYF. In DNA form, the CDR3 reads TGTGCCAGCAGCTCCCCGGGCAGACTAGCCCCAGATACGCAGTATTTT.

The CDR3 coding sequence is TGTGCCAGCAACCTGGACAGGGGCACTGAAGCTTTCTTT. It encodes CASNLDRGTEAFF. The chain has TRBV2 and TRBJ1-1; 9 bases are shared with TRBD1. The CDR3 spans 13 residues. Germline V gene lookup returns CDR1 SNHLY and CDR2 FYNNEI. The J segment lost 4 bases and the V segment lost 7 bases, leaving 4 bases of the junction unmatched.

The CDR3 here is CASSPTTSRAGELFF. The CDR3, as DNA: TGCGCCAGCAGCCCAACGACTAGCCGGGCCGGGGAGCTGTTTTTT. The V and J genes are TRBV5-1 and TRBJ2-2, with 7 bases identical to TRBD2. The V gene end was trimmed by 4 bases and the J gene end by 6 bases; junction bases not matched to a gene: 9. Germline lookup yields CDR1 SGHRS and CDR2 YFSETQ. This CDR3 is built from 15 residues.